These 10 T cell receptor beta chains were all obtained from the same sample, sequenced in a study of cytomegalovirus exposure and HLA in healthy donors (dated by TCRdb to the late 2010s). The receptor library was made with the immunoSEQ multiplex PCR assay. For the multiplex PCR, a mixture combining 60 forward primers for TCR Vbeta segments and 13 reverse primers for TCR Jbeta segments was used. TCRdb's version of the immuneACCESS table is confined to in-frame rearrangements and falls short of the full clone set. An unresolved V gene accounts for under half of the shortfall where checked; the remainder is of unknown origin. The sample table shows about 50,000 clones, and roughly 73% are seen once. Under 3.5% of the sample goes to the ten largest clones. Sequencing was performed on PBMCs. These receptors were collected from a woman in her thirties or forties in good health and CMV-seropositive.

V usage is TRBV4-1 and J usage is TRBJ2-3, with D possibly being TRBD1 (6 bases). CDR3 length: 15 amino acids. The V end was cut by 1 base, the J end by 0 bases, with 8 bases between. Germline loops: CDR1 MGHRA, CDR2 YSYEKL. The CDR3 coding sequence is TGCGCCAGCAGCCAAGGACAGGCTAGCACAGATACGCAGTATTTT. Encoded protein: CASSQGQASTDTQYF.

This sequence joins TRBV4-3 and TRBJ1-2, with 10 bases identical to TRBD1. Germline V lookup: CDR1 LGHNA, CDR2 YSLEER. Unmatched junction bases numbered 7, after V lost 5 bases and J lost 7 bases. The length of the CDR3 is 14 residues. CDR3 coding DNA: TGCGCCAGCAGCTTAGACAGGGGGCTAGGTGGCTACACCTTC. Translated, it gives CASSLDRGLGGYTF.

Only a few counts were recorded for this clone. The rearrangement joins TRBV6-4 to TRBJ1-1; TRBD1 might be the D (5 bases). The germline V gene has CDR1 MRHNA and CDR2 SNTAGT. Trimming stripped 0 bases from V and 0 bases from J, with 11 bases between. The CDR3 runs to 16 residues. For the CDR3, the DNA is TGTGCCAGCAGTGACTCGTTCAGGGTTGTGAACACTGAAGCTTTCTTT. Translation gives CASSDSFRVVNTEAFF.

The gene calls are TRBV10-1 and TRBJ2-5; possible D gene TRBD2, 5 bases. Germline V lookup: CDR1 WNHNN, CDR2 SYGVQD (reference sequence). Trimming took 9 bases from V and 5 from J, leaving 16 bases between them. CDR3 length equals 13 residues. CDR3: CASEGSMGETQYF. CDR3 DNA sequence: TGCGCCAGTGAGGGCAGCATGGGGGAGACCCAGTACTTC.

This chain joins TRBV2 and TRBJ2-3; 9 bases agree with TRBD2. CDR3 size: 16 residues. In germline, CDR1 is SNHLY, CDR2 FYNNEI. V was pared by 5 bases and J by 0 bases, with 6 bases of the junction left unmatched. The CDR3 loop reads CASSPLAGASTDTQYF. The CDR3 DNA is TGTGCCAGCAGTCCCTTAGCGGGGGCTAGCACAGATACGCAGTATTTT.

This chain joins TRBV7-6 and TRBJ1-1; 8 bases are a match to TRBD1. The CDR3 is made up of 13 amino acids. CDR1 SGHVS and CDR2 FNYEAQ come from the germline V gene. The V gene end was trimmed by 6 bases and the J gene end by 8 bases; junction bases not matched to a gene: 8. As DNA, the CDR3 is TGTGCCAGCAGTCTCGGACAGGGAATCGAAGCTTTCTTT. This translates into CASSLGQGIEAFF.

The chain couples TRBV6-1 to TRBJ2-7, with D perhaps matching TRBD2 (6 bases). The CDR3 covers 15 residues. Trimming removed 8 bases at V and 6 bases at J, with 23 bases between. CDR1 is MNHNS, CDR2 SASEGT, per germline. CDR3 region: CASQTTRLDVVEQYF. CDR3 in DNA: TGTGCCAGCCAAACTACTCGACTAGACGTGGTCGAGCAGTACTTC.

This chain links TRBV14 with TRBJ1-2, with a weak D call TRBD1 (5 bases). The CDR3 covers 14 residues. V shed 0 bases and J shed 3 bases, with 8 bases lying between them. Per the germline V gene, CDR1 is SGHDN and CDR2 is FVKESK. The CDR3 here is CASSQEEGYYGYTF. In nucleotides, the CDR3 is TGTGCCAGCAGCCAAGAGGAGGGGTACTATGGCTACACCTTC.

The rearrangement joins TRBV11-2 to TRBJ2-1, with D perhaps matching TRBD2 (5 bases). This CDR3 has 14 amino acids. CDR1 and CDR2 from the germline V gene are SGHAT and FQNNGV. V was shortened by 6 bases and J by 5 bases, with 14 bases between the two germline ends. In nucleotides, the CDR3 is TGTGCCAGCAGTCTTGCGGGCCCAAACAATGAGCAGTTCTTC. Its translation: CASSLAGPNNEQFF.

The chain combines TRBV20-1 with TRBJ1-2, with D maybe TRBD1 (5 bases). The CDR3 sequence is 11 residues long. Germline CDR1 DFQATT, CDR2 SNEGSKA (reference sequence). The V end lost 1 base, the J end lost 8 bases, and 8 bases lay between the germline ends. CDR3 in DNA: TGCAGTGCTAGAGTGGGGCCGGGCTACACCTTC. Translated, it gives CSARVGPGYTF.